Listed here are 16 T cell receptor beta chains from one sample, sequenced in a study of blood T cell repertoires in COVID-19 (TCRdb year 2020). The library was built by means of the immunoSEQ multiplex PCR assay. This is the immuneACCESS table as TCRdb keeps it, with only in-frame sequences that have V and J called. A part of the clones is gone; compared with another copy, unresolved V genes explain less than half, and the rest is unexplained. Across this sample there are hundreds of thousands of clones, with roughly nine tenths seen only once. The top ten hold 2.5% to 3.5% of the sample. What was sequenced was PBMCs or T cells enriched from blood (not recorded which). The receptor set was obtained from a woman aged 25 to 45 who had recovered from COVID-19.

The rearrangement joins TRBV6-4 to TRBJ2-7; 8 nucleotides line up with TRBD1. The V segment lost 8 bases and the J segment 5 bases; nucleotides outside the gene matches: 11. CDR3 length: 14 residues. Germline lookup yields CDR1 MRHNA and CDR2 SNTAGT. In nucleotides, the CDR3 is TGTGCCAGCTCGCCGGACAGGGAATCCCACGAGCAGTACTTC. Translated: CASSPDRESHEQYF.

This rearrangement joins TRBV27 to TRBJ2-1; TRBD2 agrees at 9 bases. The junction had 4 bases not matched to a gene; V was cut back by 5 bases and J by 2 bases. This CDR3 is built from 15 residues. Germline V gene data show CDR1 as MNHEY and CDR2 as SMNVEV (reference sequence). The CDR3 DNA follows: TGTGCCAGCAGTCTTCAGCGGGGGGCCTACAATGAGCAGTTCTTC. As protein: CASSLQRGAYNEQFF.

The rearrangement links TRBV3-1 (or the pseudogene TRBV3-2) to TRBJ2-1; possibly TRBD2 for D (5 bases). The V gene lost 4 bases and the J gene lost 11 bases, with 15 bases spanning the gap. CDR1 is LGHDT, CDR2 YNNKEL, per germline (reference sequence). This CDR3 spans 13 amino acids. The CDR3 DNA sequence: TGTGCCAGCAGCCCCACGACCAGCGGAAAGCAGTTCTTC. Its protein product is CASSPTTSGKQFF.

The chain couples TRBV2 to TRBJ1-4; 10 positions match TRBD1. With V trimmed by 4 bases and J by 8 bases, 7 bases remained unmatched. The CDR3 has 15 amino acids. Germline CDR1 reads SNHLY; CDR2 reads FYNNEI. In DNA, the CDR3 is TGTGCCAGCAGTGGTGACAGGGGGCTTCGGGAAAAACTGTTTTTT. Protein product: CASSGDRGLREKLFF.

The J gene is TRBJ2-7, the V gene TRBV5-1; 9 bases line up with TRBD1. With V trimmed by 3 bases and J by 4 bases, 8 bases remained unmatched. Germline CDR1 SGHRS, CDR2 YFSETQ. The CDR3 spans 15 residues. The CDR3 region is CASSSWTGEGYEQYF. CDR3 DNA sequence: TGCGCCAGCAGCTCCTGGACAGGGGAAGGGTACGAGCAGTACTTC. Full variable domain (rest looked up from reference TRBV5-1 and TRBJ2-7): KAGVTQTPRYLIKTRGQQVTLSCSPISGHRSVSWYQQTPGQGLQFLFEYFSETQRNKGNFPGRFSGRQFSNSRSEMNVSTLELGDSALYLCASSSWTGEGYEQYFGPGTRLTVT.

This clone appeared a few times. This chain connects TRBV2 to TRBJ1-6, with D possibly matching TRBD1 (5 bases). Germline values: CDR1 SNHLY, CDR2 FYNNEI. V was pared by 1 base and J by 7 bases, with 8 bases between. The CDR3 runs to 14 residues. Here the CDR3 DNA reads TGTGCCAGCAGTGAAGTGACAGAGAATTCACCCCTCCACTTT. This codes for CASSEVTENSPLHF.

The gene calls are TRBV3-1 (or the pseudogene TRBV3-2) and TRBJ2-7, with TRBD2 identical over 8 bases. J was trimmed by 3 bases and V by 1 base; bases with no gene match: 11. The CDR3 covers 17 residues. From germline, CDR1 is LGHDT and CDR2 YNNKEL (reference sequence). CDR3 DNA sequence: TGTGCCAGCAGCCAAGTAGCAAATAGCGGGAACCACTACGAGCAGTACTTC. Its protein is CASSQVANSGNHYEQYF.

The chain carries TRBV29-1 and TRBJ2-7, with 10 bases that match TRBD1. The CDR3 totals 12 residues. The V and J ends lost 7 bases and 5 bases, in that order; junction bases with no gene match: 5. Germline CDR1 SQVTM, CDR2 ANQGSEA. The CDR3 region has the DNA TGCAGCGGGGGACAGGGGTTCAACGAGCAGTACTTC. It yields the protein CSGGQGFNEQYF.

J is TRBJ2-7 and V is TRBV3-1 (or the pseudogene TRBV3-2); TRBD1 is a possible D gene (5 bases). Germline V CDR1 and CDR2: LGHDT, YNNKEL (reference sequence). CDR3 length: 15 amino acids. Trimming left V 1 base short and J 3 bases short, with 13 bases between. The DNA of the CDR3 is TGTGCCAGCAGCCAAGGACAGTCCCCGGACTACGAGCAGTACTTC. Protein sequence: CASSQGQSPDYEQYF.

The chain has TRBV28 and TRBJ1-3; a possible D gene is TRBD1 (5 bases). The CDR3 spans 14 residues. The germline V gene has CDR1 MDHEN and CDR2 SYDVKM. V was cut by 1 base and J by 2 bases, with 6 bases left in between. CDR3 region: CASSLLGAGNTIYF. As DNA, the CDR3 is TGTGCCAGCAGTTTATTAGGGGCTGGAAACACCATATATTTT.

The genes are TRBV15 and TRBJ1-1; 7 bases are shared with TRBD1. CDR1 is LNHNV, CDR2 YYDKDF, per germline (reference sequence). The V segment lost 1 base and the J segment 3 bases; nucleotides outside the gene matches: 17. The CDR3 is made up of 19 amino acids. CDR3 protein: CATSRGPHETTGTDTEAFF. CDR3 in DNA: TGTGCCACCAGCAGAGGACCCCACGAAACGACAGGGACGGACACTGAAGCTTTCTTT.

The CDR3 loop reads CASSLQGTAGNTIYF. CDR3 DNA: TGTGCCAGCAGCCTCCAAGGGACAGCCGGAAACACCATATATTTT. The chain employs TRBV7-9 and TRBJ1-3, with TRBD1 identical over 7 bases. CDR3 size: 15 residues. CDR1 is SEHNR, CDR2 FQNEAQ, per germline (reference sequence). Trimming took 5 bases from V and 4 from J; bases not matched to a gene: 8.

The chain joins TRBV7-6 to TRBJ2-1; TRBD2 aligns across 11 bases. The V segment lost 0 bases and the J segment 0 bases; nucleotides outside the gene matches: 4. Germline V gene lookup returns CDR1 SGHVS and CDR2 FNYEAQ. The CDR3 extends over 18 amino acids. The CDR3 DNA is TGTGCCAGCAGCTTAGCGGATAGCGGGAGGGTCTCCTACAATGAGCAGTTCTTC. Protein sequence: CASSLADSGRVSYNEQFF.

This chain uses TRBV28 with TRBJ2-2, with 8 bases matching TRBD1. Germline CDR1 reads MDHEN; CDR2 reads SYDVKM. This CDR3 is built from 16 residues. Losses at the gene ends were 6 bases for V and 3 bases for J; bases not matched to a gene: 9. CDR3 coding DNA: TGTGCCAGCAGGTATCCTGGACAGGGCTACACCGGGGAGCTGTTTTTT. This encodes CASRYPGQGYTGELFF.

The rearrangement links TRBV7-2 to TRBJ2-1; TRBD2 aligns across 9 bases. Looked up from germline, CDR1 is SGHTA and CDR2 is FQGNSA. The V segment lost 0 bases and the J segment 7 bases; nucleotides outside the gene matches: 7. The CDR3 loop spans 16 amino acids. CDR3 bases: TGTGCCAGCAGCTTAGCTGGGGCGGGAGGGAGGAATGAGCAGTTCTTC. It encodes CASSLAGAGGRNEQFF.

In this sample, this clone turned up a few times. The V call is TRBV4-2, the J call TRBJ1-2; D not certain. Germline V gene data show CDR1 as LGHNA and CDR2 as YNFKEQ. V lost 1 base and J lost 4, with 16 bases in between. This CDR3 spans 16 amino acids. The CDR3 DNA sequence: TGTGCCAGCAGCCAAGGCGACAACGCTAAATCCTATGGCTACACCTTC. Its translation: CASSQGDNAKSYGYTF.